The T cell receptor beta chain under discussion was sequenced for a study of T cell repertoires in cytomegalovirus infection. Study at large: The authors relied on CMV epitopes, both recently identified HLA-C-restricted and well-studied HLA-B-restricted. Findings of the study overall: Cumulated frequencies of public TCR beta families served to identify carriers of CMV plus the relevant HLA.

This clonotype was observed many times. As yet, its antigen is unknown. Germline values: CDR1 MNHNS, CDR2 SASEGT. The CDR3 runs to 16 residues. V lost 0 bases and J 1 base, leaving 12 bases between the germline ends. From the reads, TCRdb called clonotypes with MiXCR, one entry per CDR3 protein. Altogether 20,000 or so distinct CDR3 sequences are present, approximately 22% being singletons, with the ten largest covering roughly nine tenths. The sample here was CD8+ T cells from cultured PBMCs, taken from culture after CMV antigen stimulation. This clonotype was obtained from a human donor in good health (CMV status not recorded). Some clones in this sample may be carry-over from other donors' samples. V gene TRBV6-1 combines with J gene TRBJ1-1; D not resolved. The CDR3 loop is CASSEALGRTNTEAFF. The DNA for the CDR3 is TGTGCCAGCAGTGAAGCGCTAGGACGGACGAACACTGAAGCTTTCTTT.